This TCR beta chain was sequenced for a study of T cell responses to AZD1222 COVID-19 vaccine. Overall study results and limits: Nearly half of spike-specific TCRs reportedly target unmutated variant regions. Only a handful of AZD1222 recipients, about six in all, had baseline seropositivity. White British ancestry dominated among donors, who included more females, and clonal diversity was possibly underestimated.

Per germline, CDR1 LGHNA and CDR2 YNFKEQ. This CDR3 region has 16 residues. V shed 4 bases, J shed 4 bases, and the junction held 8 bases outside the gene matches. Note on this clone: Its antigen is still unknown.

Profiling relied on immunoSEQ multiplex PCR, and the TCRdb table lists in-frame clones only, not all of them. The top ten hold around 1.7% of the sample, which has around 100,000 clones, about nine tenths seen once. The V call is TRBV4-2, the J call TRBJ2-7, with 12 bases lining up with TRBD2. The specimen was peripheral blood, collected on day 0 of AZD1222 vaccination. The TCR originated in an adult in good health. Here the CDR3 DNA reads TGTGCCAGCAGCCCCAGCATAGGGACTAGCGGGTACGAGCAGTACTTC. This codes for CASSPSIGTSGYEQYF.